These T cell receptor beta chains were read from a single sample in a study of cytomegalovirus exposure and HLA in healthy donors. Method: immunoSEQ multiplex PCR; TCRdb's copy keeps in-frame clones and lacks some. The sample consists of fewer than 100,000 clones, approximately 80% of them appearing once. The specimen was PBMCs. The receptor set was obtained from a female donor in good health and CMV-seronegative. CDR3s include the opening cysteine and the closing phenylalanine or tryptophan. D genes are given only for firm matches. Not all rows give a size; the values are once, few, many and, for expanded clones, a class.

abundance	j_gene	v_gene	d_gene	CDR3nt	CDR3aa
NA	TRBJ2-1	TRBV6-5	NA	TGTGCCAGCAGTTACTCTGTCGGGGGTTATGAGCAGTTCTTC	CASSYSVGGYEQFF
NA	TRBJ2-2	TRBV9	NA	TGTGCCAGCAGCGTAGTCCCGAGGGGGGGCAACACCGGGGAGCTGTTTTTT	CASSVVPRGGNTGELFF
NA	TRBJ1-4	TRBV29-1	NA	TGCAGCGTTGTGGGGGCTGGTGGTGAAAAACTGTTTTTT	CSVVGAGGEKLFF
NA	TRBJ2-1	TRBV11-3	TRBD1	TGTGCCAGCAGCCGACAGGGGAGCCCCTACAATGAGCAGTTCTTC	CASSRQGSPYNEQFF
once	TRBJ2-7	TRBV4-1	TRBD2	TGCGCCAGCAGCCAAACTCCTAGCGGGGGGACGTACGAGCAGTACTTC	CASSQTPSGGTYEQYF
NA	TRBJ1-5	TRBV2	NA	TGTGCCAGCCAAGGACAGTTTTCTTCTCAGCCCCAGCATTTT	CASQGQFSSQPQHF
NA	TRBJ2-1	TRBV7-2	NA	TGTGCCAGCAGGTACGATATGACAGTCAATGAGCAGTTCTTC	CASRYDMTVNEQFF
NA	TRBJ1-2	TRBV27	NA	TGTGCCAGCAGTTTAAGTCGGTCTTATGGCTACACCTTC	CASSLSRSYGYTF
few	TRBJ2-3	TRBV15	TRBD2	TGTGCCACCAGCGTCAGCGGGAGCGGGCGGCAGAATTTT	CATSVSGSGRQNF
NA	TRBJ1-1	TRBV11-2	NA	TGTGCCAGCAGCTCGAGAGGGTTGACCACTGAAGCTTTCTTT	CASSSRGLTTEAFF
once	TRBJ2-7	TRBV5-1	TRBD2	TGCGCCAGCAGCTTTCCTGGGACTAGCGGGGTCGAGCAGTACTTC	CASSFPGTSGVEQYF
few	TRBJ1-1	TRBV4-1	NA	TGCGCCAGCAGTCAGGGCAGGGCTATGAACACTGAAGCTTTCTTT	CASSQGRAMNTEAFF
NA	TRBJ2-1	TRBV5-6	TRBD2	TGTGCCAGTAACCAGAGGGACCTCCCCGGGAGGTACAATGAGCAGTTCTTC	CASNQRDLPGRYNEQFF
NA	TRBJ1-6	TRBV7-6	NA	TGTGCCAGCAGCTCTAGAAAGGGACACCCACTGGGTTCACCCCTCCACTTT	CASSSRKGHPLGSPLHF
NA	TRBJ2-2	TRBV5-8	NA	TGTGCCAGCAGCTTGGTTGGGGGGACCGGGGAGCTGTTTTTT	CASSLVGGTGELFF
NA	TRBJ1-1	TRBV30	NA	TGTGCCTGCGCCACCGGGGTCCAAGCTTTCTTT	CACATGVQAFF
NA	TRBJ1-4	TRBV7-9	TRBD1	TGTTCCAGCAGCTATAGACAGGGGACAACTAATGAAAAACTGTTTTTT	CSSSYRQGTTNEKLFF
NA	TRBJ2-1	TRBV5-1	TRBD2	TGCGCCAGCATCCTTAGCTCAGCGGGGCGAGGTGAGCAGTTCTTC	CASILSSAGRGEQFF
NA	TRBJ1-2	TRBV28	NA	TGTGCCAGCAGTTTGATTGGACAGAGCTATGGCTACACCTTC	CASSLIGQSYGYTF
NA	TRBJ1-2	TRBV9	NA	TGTGCCAGCAGCGTAGGGAGTGGTGGCTACACCTTC	CASSVGSGGYTF
NA	TRBJ2-7	TRBV27	TRBD2	TGTGCCAGCAGTTTCTCCGGACTAGCGGAACGAGGCTCCTACGAGCAGTACTTC	CASSFSGLAERGSYEQYF
NA	TRBJ2-1	TRBV27	TRBD2	TGTGCCAGCATCGGGCTAGCGGCCTACAATGAGCAGTTCTTC	CASIGLAAYNEQFF
NA	TRBJ1-6	TRBV9	TRBD1	TGTGCCAGCAGCGTAGAGGGGACAGGGAAGTCACCCCTCCACTTT	CASSVEGTGKSPLHF
once	TRBJ2-2	TRBV11-3	TRBD2	TGTGCCAGCAGCTACCCGGGACTAGCGGGAGTTGGAGGGGAGCTGTTTTTT	CASSYPGLAGVGGELFF
NA	TRBJ2-5	TRBV28	NA	TGTGCCAGCAGTCCCCCTTTAAGGGAGCTTCAAGAGACCCAGTACTTC	CASSPPLRELQETQYF
few	TRBJ2-1	TRBV18	TRBD2	TGTGCCAGCTCATCGGGACTAGCGGAGCAGTTCTTC	CASSSGLAEQFF
NA	TRBJ1-2	TRBV29-1	NA	TGCAGCGTTGAAGACCGGAGTGAGTATGGCTACACCTTC	CSVEDRSEYGYTF
medium-sized	TRBJ1-4	TRBV7-7	NA	TGTGCTAGCAGCTCAGGGACATCAACTAATGAAAAACTGTTTTTT	CASSSGTSTNEKLFF
NA	TRBJ1-3	TRBV19	TRBD1	TGTGCCAGTAGTATGGTCGCCGGGACAGGAGGCAACACCATATATTTT	CASSMVAGTGGNTIYF
NA	TRBJ2-7	TRBV6-5	NA	TGTGCCAGCAGTTACTCCACTAGCGGAGGGGGCCACGAGCAGTACTTC	CASSYSTSGGGHEQYF
NA	TRBJ1-4	TRBV27	TRBD1	TGTGCCAGCAGTTTAAAAGGGGGCGCCGGTTTTCAACTGTTTTTT	CASSLKGGAGFQLFF
NA	TRBJ2-7	TRBV5-1	NA	TGCGCCAGCAGCTTGAGGGGGGGGGCCTACGAGCAGTACTTC	CASSLRGGAYEQYF
once	TRBJ2-3	TRBV5-1	TRBD2	TGCGCCAGCAGCTTGGAAGCGGGGTTGGCAGATACGCAGTATTTT	CASSLEAGLADTQYF
NA	TRBJ1-1	TRBV18	NA	TGTGCCAGCTCACTTACAACAGGGAACTCGAACACTGAAGCTTTCTTT	CASSLTTGNSNTEAFF
NA	TRBJ1-1	TRBV6-1	TRBD1	TGTGCCAGCAGGGGCCCCGGGACAGGGGACACTGAAGCTTTCTTT	CASRGPGTGDTEAFF
NA	TRBJ1-5	TRBV19	TRBD1	TGTGCCAGTACCATGACAGGGGGCACGAATAGCAATCAGCCCCAGCATTTT	CASTMTGGTNSNQPQHF
NA	TRBJ2-5	TRBV29-1	TRBD2	TGCAGCGTTGAAGGGACTAGCGGGGGGGCTACTGAGACCCAGTACTTC	CSVEGTSGGATETQYF
NA	TRBJ1-5	TRBV9	TRBD1	TGTGCCAGCAGCGGGACAGGGGATCAGCCCCAGCATTTT	CASSGTGDQPQHF
NA	TRBJ2-7	TRBV19	TRBD2	TGTGCCAGTAGTATGCCTAGCGGGTCATACGAGCAGTACTTC	CASSMPSGSYEQYF
NA	TRBJ1-1	TRBV5-1	TRBD1	TGCGCCAGCAGCAGGGGACAGGGGGTGGGGATGAACACTGAAGCTTTCTTT	CASSRGQGVGMNTEAFF
NA	TRBJ1-1	TRBV7-2	TRBD1	TGTGCCAGCAGCCAAAACAGGGGGCTTACTGAAGCTTTCTTT	CASSQNRGLTEAFF
NA	TRBJ1-2	TRBV19	TRBD1	TGTGCATCGACAGGGGACCCCTATGGCTACACCTTC	CASTGDPYGYTF
NA	TRBJ1-2	TRBV30	TRBD1	TGTGCCTGGAGCCAACAGGGGTCGGGCTACACCTTC	CAWSQQGSGYTF
NA	TRBJ1-5	TRBV27	NA	TGTGCCAGCAGTTTAAAGGGGATTAGCAATCAGCCCCAGCATTTT	CASSLKGISNQPQHF
NA	TRBJ1-2	TRBV28	NA	TGTGCCAGCAGTTCTCCCCCAGTGGGCCTATATGGCTACACCTTC	CASSSPPVGLYGYTF
few	TRBJ1-2	TRBV5-1	NA	TGCGCCAGCAGCACAGGCCCGAAGGATTATGGCTACACCTTC	CASSTGPKDYGYTF
NA	TRBJ1-2	TRBV6-6	TRBD1	TGTGCCAGCAGTCGACAGGGGGCGATCTATGGCTACACCTTC	CASSRQGAIYGYTF
once	TRBJ1-2	TRBV19	NA	TGTGCCAGTAGTACTGCCCCGTCAGGGTTTAACTATGGCTACACCTTC	CASSTAPSGFNYGYTF
NA	TRBJ1-2	TRBV30	NA	TGTGCCTGGAGTGTACAAGTTAACTATGGCTACACCTTC	CAWSVQVNYGYTF